Below are 19 T cell receptor beta chains sequenced from a single sample in a study of beta chain features in type 1 diabetes. The investigators reverse transcribed all of the isolated RNA, so they sequenced expressed TCRB transcripts. Profiled with immunoSEQ multiplex PCR; TCRdb holds only in-frame clones, not every one. The repertoire holds roughly 40,000 clones, with 45% to 50% as singletons. The sequenced material came from central memory CD4+ T cells from blood. These receptors were taken from a woman aged 18-29 years in good health.

The V gene is TRBV6-4, the J gene TRBJ1-2, with TRBD1 identical over 8 bases. Germline V lookup: CDR1 MRHNA, CDR2 SNTAGT. The CDR3 covers 13 residues. V dropped 6 bases and J dropped 11; count of bases not matched to a gene: 11. CDR3: CASRGFGQGGYTF. Here the CDR3 DNA reads TGTGCCAGCAGAGGTTTCGGACAGGGAGGGTACACCTTC.

In this sample, this clone turned up a few times. The chain uses TRBV19 and TRBJ1-6, with 7 nucleotides matching TRBD1. Trimming cost V 3 bases and J 10 bases; bases outside gene matches: 6. The CDR3 consists of 14 residues. Germline V gene lookup returns CDR1 LNHDA and CDR2 SQIVND (reference sequence). This chain's CDR3 is CASSILGQTSPLHF. In DNA form, the CDR3 reads TGTGCCAGTAGTATTTTGGGACAGACATCACCCCTCCACTTT.

This clone was seen more than once but under ten times. The genes are TRBV5-1 and TRBJ2-2; unclear D gene. Germline CDR1 and CDR2: SGHRS and YFSETQ. Between the trimmed V and J ends, which lost 3 bases and 1 base, there was a span of 10 bases. This CDR3 spans 15 amino acids. Here the CDR3 DNA reads TGCGCCAGCAGCTGGGCCGAGAGGAACACCGGGGAGCTGTTTTTT. Its translation: CASSWAERNTGELFF. Full variable domain (remainder filled in from reference TRBV5-1 and TRBJ2-2): KAGVTQTPRYLIKTRGQQVTLSCSPISGHRSVSWYQQTPGQGLQFLFEYFSETQRNKGNFPGRFSGRQFSNSRSEMNVSTLELGDSALYLCASSWAERNTGELFFGEGSRLTVL.

The rearrangement uses TRBV30 and TRBJ2-1; D gene unclear. The CDR3 runs to 14 residues. Trimming pared 2 bases from V and 4 bases from J, leaving 12 bases between. Germline V gene data show CDR1 as GTSNPN and CDR2 as SVGIG (reference sequence). The CDR3 sequence: CAWSMGQLYNEQFF. The CDR3 bases are TGTGCCTGGAGTATGGGCCAGCTGTACAATGAGCAGTTCTTC.

The V gene is TRBV6-1, the J gene TRBJ1-1, with 9 bases aligning to TRBD1. The CDR3 covers 13 residues. Germline V CDR1 and CDR2: MNHNS, SASEGT. J gave up 7 bases and V 6 bases, and 6 bases lay outside the gene matches. CDR3 sequence (DNA): TGTGCCAGCAGCCGGGACAGGGTAGGTGAAGCTTTCTTT. Its translation: CASSRDRVGEAFF.

This clone was picked up a small number of times. The chain is built from TRBV2 and TRBJ1-2, with TRBD1 as a possible D gene (6 bases). Trimming stripped 2 bases from V and 8 bases from J, with 33 bases between. The length of the CDR3 is 20 residues. Per the germline V gene, CDR1 is SNHLY and CDR2 is FYNNEI. The CDR3 nucleotides are TGTGCCAGCAGTGAAATCACTCTTCGGGACATCGGGGCAAACTTTGACGGCTACACCTTC. Encoded protein: CASSEITLRDIGANFDGYTF.

The sample holds a few counts of this clone. The rearrangement uses TRBV2 and TRBJ2-3, with D possibly matching TRBD2 (7 bases). Germline CDR1 reads SNHLY; CDR2 reads FYNNEI. This CDR3 contains 17 residues. V lost 2 bases and J lost 3, with 18 bases in between. The CDR3 DNA reads as TGTGCCAGCAGTGAACCCAGGGGAGGGGGGGCGACAGATACGCAGTATTTT. This translates into CASSEPRGGGATDTQYF.

The rearrangement links TRBV5-6 to TRBJ2-5, with unresolved D. Germline V gene sequence: CDR1 SGHDT, CDR2 YYEEEE. The CDR3 length is 12 residues. Deletions cut 1 base from V and 3 bases from J, with 4 bases between. CDR3 coding DNA: TGTGCCAGCAGCTTGCCCAAAGAGACCCAGTACTTC. This gives the protein CASSLPKETQYF. The full variable domain, completed using reference TRBV5-6 and TRBJ2-5, is DAGVTQSPTHLIKTRGQQVTLRCSPKSGHDTVSWYQQALGQGPQFIFQYYEEEERQRGNFPDRFSGHQFPNYSSELNVNALLLGDSALYLCASSLPKETQYFGPGTRLLVL.

The rearrangement joins TRBV28 to TRBJ2-5, with 7 positions matching TRBD2. CDR3 length: 12 amino acids. CDR1 is MDHEN and CDR2 is SYDVKM in the germline V gene. Trimming cost V 3 bases and J 9 bases; bases outside gene matches: 4. The DNA for the CDR3 is TGTGCCAGCAGTTTCGGGGGGTCAGCCCAGTACTTC. It translates to CASSFGGSAQYF.

The genes are TRBV9 and TRBJ2-2, with 7 bases matching TRBD1. In germline, CDR1 is SGDLS, CDR2 YYNGEE. This CDR3 spans 16 amino acids. V lost 0 bases and J lost 10; bases outside the gene matches: 12. The CDR3 here is CASSVGPGQSYQELFF. CDR3 DNA: TGTGCCAGCAGCGTAGGCCCGGGACAGTCGTACCAGGAGCTGTTTTTT.

This clone was recorded a few times. In nucleotides, the CDR3 is TGTGCCACCCAAAGAGACAGGGTTTACGAGCAGTACTTC. Protein: CATQRDRVYEQYF. J is TRBJ2-7 and V is TRBV5-4, with TRBD1 matching 7 bases. With 9 bases clipped from V and 4 bases from J, the junction kept 10 bases outside the gene matches. The germline gives CDR1 SGHNT, CDR2 YYREEE (reference sequence). The CDR3 has 13 residues.

This clone was found a few times. J is TRBJ2-5 and V is TRBV14; maybe TRBD1 (5 bases). The J call may be faulty, since TRBJ2-7 better matches the DNA end. Germline CDR1 and CDR2: SGHDN and FVKESK. The CDR3 is made up of 13 amino acids. The chain's CDR3 is CASSHDSVYEQYF. CDR3 bases: TGTGCCAGCAGTCATGACAGTGTCTACGAGCAGTACTTC.

This clone has more than one count but fewer than ten. The chain links TRBV6-1 to TRBJ1-5, with D possibly matching TRBD1 (6 bases). Germline V lookup: CDR1 MNHNS, CDR2 SASEGT. CDR3 length: 15 residues. The V end lost 6 bases, the J end lost 0 bases, and 12 bases lay between the germline ends. The CDR3 loop reads CASREDSNSNQPQHF. The CDR3 DNA reads as TGTGCCAGCAGGGAGGACAGTAATAGCAATCAGCCCCAGCATTTT.

In this sample, this clone turned up a few times. V gene TRBV10-2 combines with J gene TRBJ2-7; 7 bases are shared with TRBD1. This CDR3 comprises 13 residues. Germline V gives CDR1 WSHSY, CDR2 SAAADI. J gave up 2 bases and V 5 bases, and 3 bases lay outside the gene matches. CDR3 bases: TGCGCCAGCAGTAGGGACAGCACCTACGAGCAGTACTTC. It codes for CASSRDSTYEQYF.

V is TRBV9 and J is TRBJ2-5, with 12 bases fitting TRBD1. This CDR3 spans 16 amino acids. V lost 4 bases, J lost 5 bases, and 9 bases stayed unmatched. Germline loops: CDR1 SGDLS, CDR2 YYNGEE. The CDR3 loop is CASSSGGQGAGETQYF. CDR3 coding DNA: TGTGCCAGCAGCTCAGGGGGACAGGGGGCAGGGGAGACCCAGTACTTC.

The rearrangement links TRBV7-8 to TRBJ1-3; 9 positions match TRBD1. V shed 0 bases and J 8 bases; nucleotides not matched to a gene: 14. CDR3 size: 18 residues. Germline loops: CDR1 SGHVS, CDR2 FQNEAQ. CDR3 sequence reads: CASSLAHKRDRASHTIYF. In DNA form, the CDR3 reads TGTGCCAGCAGCTTAGCCCATAAACGGGACAGGGCGTCCCACACCATATATTTT.

The J gene is TRBJ2-1, the V gene TRBV7-2, with no clear D. The CDR3 is 13 amino acids. CDR1 SGHTA and CDR2 FQGNSA come from the germline V gene. Deletions cut 4 bases from V and 7 bases from J, with 11 bases between. CDR3 protein: CASSSRHGNEQFF. The CDR3 coding sequence is TGTGCCAGCAGCTCTCGACATGGGAATGAGCAGTTCTTC.

CDR3 sequence reads: CASSVTPGTGYYGYTF. The CDR3 DNA reads as TGCGCCAGCAGCGTTACTCCCGGGACAGGGTACTATGGCTACACCTTC. The chain couples TRBV5-1 to TRBJ1-2; TRBD1 aligns across 9 bases. Germline values: CDR1 SGHRS, CDR2 YFSETQ. This CDR3 has 16 residues. V dropped 4 bases and J dropped 3; count of bases not matched to a gene: 10.

The sample holds a few counts of this clone. The chain's CDR3 is CASSLFPSGASSYNEQFF. The CDR3 nucleotides are TGTGCCAGCAGTTTATTTCCTAGCGGGGCAAGCTCCTACAATGAGCAGTTCTTC. V is TRBV28 and J is TRBJ2-1; 9 bases agree with TRBD2. The CDR3 loop spans 18 amino acids. The J segment lost 0 bases and the V segment lost 1 base, leaving 7 bases of the junction unmatched. CDR1 MDHEN and CDR2 SYDVKM come from the germline V gene.